Below are 8 T cell receptor beta chains sequenced from a single sample in a study of radiotherapy plus CTLA-4 blockade in lung cancer. Method: immunoSEQ multiplex PCR; TCRdb's copy keeps in-frame clones and lacks some. The data hold about 18,000 clones, with roughly 82% observed a single time. The sequenced sample was peripheral blood, obtained from a patient treated with radiotherapy plus ipilimumab. Receptors were obtained from a human donor with non-small cell lung cancer whose response to radiotherapy plus ipilimumab could not be evaluated.

The chain combines TRBV5-4 with TRBJ2-5; 7 nucleotides line up with TRBD1. V trimming: 4 bases; J trimming: 0 bases; junction bases outside the gene matches: 3. Germline loops: CDR1 SGHNT, CDR2 YYREEE (reference sequence). This CDR3 spans 14 amino acids. Here the CDR3 reads CASSRGQNQETQYF. CDR3 nucleotide sequence: TGTGCCAGCAGCCGGGGACAGAACCAAGAGACCCAGTACTTC.

The genes are TRBV19 and TRBJ1-4, with TRBD1 matching over 7 bases. The germline V gene has CDR1 LNHDA and CDR2 SQIVND (reference sequence). Unmatched junction bases numbered 16, after V lost 6 bases and J lost 0 bases. The CDR3 runs to 19 residues. CDR3 sequence reads: CASSRDSGQIFATNEKLFF. CDR3 sequence (DNA): TGTGCCAGTAGCCGGGACTCGGGACAGATATTTGCAACTAATGAAAAACTGTTTTTT.

The J gene is TRBJ1-4, the V gene TRBV5-1, with D unresolved. Germline CDR1 and CDR2: SGHRS and YFSETQ. The CDR3 contains 14 residues. V was shortened by 3 bases and J by 6 bases, with 12 bases between the two germline ends. CDR3 sequence (DNA): TGCGCCAGCAGCTCGGGCCCCGGGGATGAAAAACTGTTTTTT. Translating it yields CASSSGPGDEKLFF.

The chain links TRBV6-1 to TRBJ1-5; maybe TRBD1 (6 bases). Trimming stripped 6 bases from V and 0 bases from J, with 9 bases between. The CDR3 loop spans 14 amino acids. Germline CDR1 and CDR2: MNHNS and SASEGT. The CDR3 here is CASRGQYSNQPQHF. CDR3 nucleotides: TGTGCCAGCAGAGGACAGTATAGCAATCAGCCCCAGCATTTT.

The chain links TRBV6-6 to TRBJ2-7; 11 positions match TRBD2. Germline V gene lookup returns CDR1 MNHNY and CDR2 SVGAGI (reference sequence). J gave up 0 bases and V 7 bases, and 5 bases lay outside the gene matches. The length of the CDR3 is 15 residues. CDR3 loop: CASKVAGGSSYEQYF. DNA of the CDR3: TGTGCCAGCAAGGTAGCGGGGGGGAGCTCCTACGAGCAGTACTTC.

V usage is TRBV18 and J usage is TRBJ2-5, with D possibly matching TRBD2 (5 bases). CDR1 is KGHSH, CDR2 LQKENI, per germline. This CDR3 has 13 residues. Trimming pared 5 bases from V and 5 bases from J, leaving 12 bases between. CDR3 residues: CASSTGTQETQYF. Written as DNA, the CDR3 is TGTGCCAGCTCAACGGGAACACAGGAGACCCAGTACTTC.

V usage is TRBV6-6 and J usage is TRBJ2-7; 9 bases are a match to TRBD1. This CDR3 region has 14 residues. The V segment lost 1 base and the J segment 3 bases; nucleotides outside the gene matches: 1. The germline V gene has CDR1 MNHNY and CDR2 SVGAGI (reference sequence). DNA of the CDR3: TGTGCCAGCAGTTACTTGACAGGGGGCTACGAGCAGTACTTC. Its protein is CASSYLTGGYEQYF.

The chain uses TRBV6-1 and TRBJ1-3, with unresolved D. Germline CDR1 MNHNS, CDR2 SASEGT. V was cut by 4 bases and J by 4 bases, with 20 bases left in between. This CDR3 is 17 amino acids long. CDR3 coding DNA: TGTGCCAGCAGTGCCCTACCTGGCGGTGGTTCCGGAAACACCATATATTTT. Translation gives CASSALPGGGSGNTIYF.